The 9 T cell receptor beta chains given below trace back to one sample, sequenced in a study of CXCR3-negative and CXCR3-positive naive CD8 T cells (dated by TCRdb to the late 2010s). TCRdb names NextSeq 550 as the instrument used. The Human TCR Profiling Kit (MiLaboratory) was used to make UMI-labeled 5' RACE TRB cDNA libraries. Once TCRdb had reprocessed the reads, it stored one entry per CDR3 protein sequence and supplied no DNA. The sample table includes about 41,000 distinct CDR3 sequences. The ten biggest clones cover 1.5% to 2% of the sample. The sample was naive CXCR3- CD8+ T cells from blood. Read against the paper, the sample's cell subset or site label means: CD45RO-CCR7+CD27+CD95- naive CD8+ T cells lacking CXCR3 (TNR3-). The receptors derive from a human donor in good health. Some clones in this sample may be carry-over from other donors' samples.

The rearrangement links TRBV14 to TRBJ1-1. The CDR3 spans 13 residues. Germline lookup yields CDR1 SGHDN and CDR2 FVKESK. Here the CDR3 reads CASSQNQVTEAFF.

This sequence joins TRBV15 and TRBJ2-5. The germline V gene encodes CDR1 LNHNV and CDR2 YYDKDF (reference sequence). The CDR3 extends over 15 amino acids. The CDR3 sequence is CATSRDLTAEETQYF.

This chain uses TRBV5-6 with TRBJ2-7; checking the TCRdb D call of TRBD1 is not possible without DNA. The CDR3 sequence is 18 residues long. Germline CDR1 is SGHDT and CDR2 is YYEEEE. CDR3 amino acids: CASSSSGTGEARSYEQYF.

This chain connects TRBV27 to TRBJ2-2; TCRdb picks TRBD1, but there is no DNA to check that call. In germline, CDR1 is MNHEY, CDR2 SMNVEV (reference sequence). The CDR3 consists of 13 residues. CDR3 sequence reads: CASTDREAGELFF.

This rearrangement joins TRBV28 to TRBJ1-1. This CDR3 has 14 amino acids. CDR1 and CDR2 from the germline V gene are MDHEN and SYDVKM. The CDR3 spells CASSSFYRNTEAFF.

The chain employs TRBV7-9 and TRBJ2-7. The CDR3 runs to 14 residues. Germline V gene lookup returns CDR1 SEHNR and CDR2 FQNEAQ (reference sequence). The CDR3 protein is CASSFYWGLYEQYF.

The genes are TRBV4-3 and TRBJ1-5. Germline-derived CDR1 and CDR2 are LGHNA and YSLEER. The CDR3 loop spans 14 amino acids. CDR3 protein: CASSQGEGGQPQHF.

The V call is TRBV11-2, the J call TRBJ2-6; TCRdb returns TRBD1, unconfirmable since there is no DNA. This CDR3 spans 18 amino acids. CDR1 is SGHAT, CDR2 FQNNGV, per germline. CDR3 sequence reads: CASSPGRTTLGGANVLTF.

This chain connects TRBV28 to TRBJ2-7. The germline V gene encodes CDR1 MDHEN and CDR2 SYDVKM. The CDR3 is 13 residues long. This chain's CDR3 is CASSLLMGNEQYF.